This TCR beta chain was sequenced during a study of early stage breast cancer tumors. The data were produced by immunoSEQ multiplex PCR, yet TCRdb's version contains in-frame clones alone and is incomplete. The table has 45,000 to 65,000 clones, 78% seen once. The ends were cut back, 1 base at V and 7 bases at J, with 13 bases in the middle. This CDR3 has 14 amino acids. Germline V gene data show CDR1 as GTSNPN and CDR2 as SVGIG (reference sequence). The sequence came from a person aged 35-55 years with breast cancer. The rearrangement uses TRBV30 and TRBJ1-4; no clear D. The source material was blood. This CDR3 reads CAWSEAGMGEKLFF. CDR3 sequence (DNA): TGTGCCTGGAGTGAGGCGGGGATGGGTGAAAAACTGTTTTTT.